This TCR beta chain is from a study of cytomegalovirus exposure and HLA in healthy donors (TCRdb year 2017). About the investigation overall: An earlier analysis of several hundred of the donors reported about 300 Gb of sequence data and roughly 120 million unique TCR beta sequences obtained from about 200 million T cells. Both class I and class II loci were covered by HLA typing, at four-digit resolution. To decide whether each TCR beta V gene segment behaved as functional or pseudogenic, an earlier analysis of approximately 620 of the donors relied on high-throughput TCR beta sequencing. The number of donors typed differed by locus, with roughly 629-640 for A, B, C, DRB1 and DQB1, more than 500 for DQA1, under 610 for DPA1, and approximately 470 for DPB1. Every repertoire in the discovery cohort had been generated on one and the same sequencing platform. Genome-wide SNP genotypes for about three fifths of the roughly 670 donors were used in a later genetic analysis, which treated that subset as a discovery cohort. The study was designed to test whether signatures of past pathogen exposure could be identified by cataloging public T cell receptors. Approximately 310 gigabases of sequencing data and some 85 million unique TCR sequences were included in an early release covering around 650 HLA-typed donors. Across around 400 genotyped donors of the cohort, an average of about 240,000 unique TCR beta nucleotide sequences per donor were sequenced, and 15% to 20% of those sequences were non-productive. Alongside the repertoire data, information on donor age, sex, ethnicity and CMV serostatus was compiled. Of the approximately 400 genotyped donors, roughly 80% were placed in the genetic ancestry cluster associated with self-reported Caucasian donors. The study combined high-throughput TCR immunosequencing, statistical association of individual TCRs with disease status, and machine learning to predict cytomegalovirus infection status. A later analysis re-analyzed previously published TCR beta repertoires from roughly 630 donors and added high-resolution HLA genotyping to study TCR occurrence patterns. In addition to the first cohort of several hundred subjects, a separate validation cohort of approximately 120 different subjects was used. The study used immunosequencing to profile the T cell repertoires of approximately 630 subjects and linked those repertoires to cytomegalovirus serostatus. Roughly 5 DR-DQ haplotypes were treated as single units for association and clustering because of strong linkage in the cohort. Rather than drawing on any new phenotypic data, the later analysis identified candidate immune exposures from TCR beta sequences and the way those sequences occurred across donors.

Study-wide conclusions, independent of this receptor: An earlier analysis of some 590 of the donors showed that most TCR beta V segments appeared in productive rearrangements either about 87% or about 30% of the time, which broadly matched IMGT annotations. In both the original and validation cohorts, the classifier was reported to diagnose cytomegalovirus status with high specificity and sensitivity. In this cohort, only TCR beta chains were sequenced, and detectable features were limited by the absence of alpha or paired-chain data. At a false discovery rate of 0.05, a later analysis linked fewer than 20,000 TCR beta sequences to specific HLA alleles. In a later genetic analysis, fewer N-insertions in productive TCRs were reported among donors in an Asian-associated ancestry cluster than the roughly 700-donor mean. The authors suggested that the approach could potentially be extended to other disease states and immunological phenotypes. The presence/absence analyses assumed that sequencing depth was roughly uniform across donors, and that assumption may not be true. According to a later analysis, parvovirus B19, influenza, CMV and Epstein-Barr virus appeared linked to several top co-occurrence clusters. While some public TCRs were present in many individuals, most TCR sequences turned up only very rarely across donors. Because HLA typing was unavailable for some donors at each locus, only the typed subset was used in association tests. A total of roughly 160 TCR beta chains were listed by the study as associated with cytomegalovirus. Some 15 rarely observed V segments, including chromosome 9 orphons, were excluded from the earlier analysis of approximately 600 of the donors because counts were too low. For the cohort, immune exposure information was limited to CMV serostatus. Most CMV-associated TCR beta chains appeared to be HLA-restricted in a later analysis, and the HLA associations seemed to be driven largely by CMV exposure. Assigning TCR associations to individual alleles was difficult when HLA alleles, especially DR and DQ, strongly co-occurred. A later genetic analysis associated a missense DCLRE1C variant with V-gene and J-gene trimming of TCR beta chains, and an independent cohort replicated the association. In a later analysis, HLA-associated TCR beta chains showed more clonal expansion and lower generation probabilities than non-associated chains that were equally common. In a later analysis, TCR association rates were found to vary across HLA loci, with the most associated TCRs seen for DRB1 alleles and the fewest for HLA-C alleles. A further reported finding was that TCR beta sequences accurately predicted the HLA-A and HLA-B alleles for most subjects in the first cohort. In vitro tests confirmed that three of the cytomegalovirus-associated TCR beta chains recognize cytomegalovirus antigens. A group of highly shared sequence variants was considered likely to be a technical artifact of the sequencing pipeline. Correlated functional status among segregating V segments might reflect linkage disequilibrium, but an unknown experimental factor could not be ruled out.

This clone was detected only a few times. Its antigen is unknown. The sample holds no much larger clone one base away, and base qualities are not on file. To prepare the library, the immunoSEQ multiplex PCR assay was applied. A mixture of 60 forward primers for TCR Vbeta segments and 13 reverse primers for TCR Jbeta segments was used in the multiplex PCR. The CDR3 region of rearranged TCR beta genes was amplified from genomic DNA by a multiplex PCR assay. On the Illumina HiSeq System, the amplified TCR beta libraries were sequenced as 87-base-pair reads. The authors' pipeline ran thus. A later analysis counted some 80 million unique TCR beta chains across the 666 repertoires, and 10 million to 12 million of these chains were shared by at least two donors. Raw reads were error-corrected and collapsed into unique sequences with a nearest-neighbor algorithm that merged closely related sequences to remove PCR and sequencing errors. CDR3 sequences were aligned to IMGT reference sequences to assign V, D and J gene segments. For a sequence to be retained, a match of at least six nucleotides was required to both a V gene segment and a J gene segment. Rearrangements were called productive when the CDR3 lacked stop codons and stayed in frame with V and J; all others were non-productive. Following IMGT convention, CDR3 was defined as the stretch from the second conserved V-encoded cysteine up to the conserved J-encoded phenylalanine. In an earlier analysis of roughly 610 of the donors, sequences lacking an unambiguous match to a single V gene segment were excluded. In an earlier analysis of 450 to 700 of the donors, V segments were called functional above 56.7% productive rearrangements and were called segregating when the between-donor standard deviation exceeded 5%. A statistical classification framework was built to diagnose cytomegalovirus status from the catalog of TCR beta chain sequences. In a later analysis, V and J genes were assigned by comparing TCR nucleotide sequences against IMGT/GENE-DB human TR gene sequences. Using the TCRdist pipeline, a later analysis assigned CDR3 sequences along with most-parsimonious VDJ recombination scenarios. In a later analysis, each TCR beta chain was defined by its CDR3 amino acid sequence together with its V-gene family, and reads lacking a unique V-gene family were excluded. A later analysis removed 550 to 700 highly shared, low-generation-probability nucleotide sequences to deal with suspected cross-contamination and a sequencing artifact. A later analysis calculated a clonal expansion index for each public chain from normalized within-repertoire ranks of inferred template counts. In a later analysis, generation probabilities were computed using a VDJ recombination model fitted to out-of-frame rearrangements, and the results were checked against IGoR. A later analysis scored TCR-TCR, TCR-HLA and TCR-CMV co-occurrence with hypergeometric tests, applying a repertoire-size bias correction to TCR pairs. In a later analysis, false discovery rates were estimated by permuting HLA or CMV assignments 20 times. A later analysis grouped co-occurring TCRs with DBSCAN, adding TCRdist sequence similarity when clustering within HLA-allele-positive subsets. Repertoires with fewer than 30,000 or more than 120,000 public chains were left out of co-occurrence clustering, as were about five repertoires with anomalous nucleotide sharing. The clones in this table, taken by TCRdb from immuneACCESS, are in-frame only. Not every clone is retained; where verified, under half of the shortfall comes from an unresolved V gene, and the cause of the rest is unknown. That table furnishes V, J and clone size, whereas the DNA furnished D and trimming. This sample gives under 100,000 clones in total; roughly two thirds of them show up just once. Jointly, the top ten make up about 14% of the sample.

In total, just over 650 healthy bone marrow donors made up the cohort. At the time of sampling, every cohort member was nominally healthy, though immune exposures that went unrecorded were likely present. The donor was CMV seropositive and belonged to the group of about 290 seropositive cohort members. A peripheral blood sample was collected from each donor, and TCR beta sequencing was performed on peripheral blood mononuclear cells. The Qiagen DNeasy Blood Extraction Kit was used to extract genomic DNA from the blood cell samples. The sequence was collected from a woman in her fifties or sixties in good health and CMV-seropositive. The sample was PBMCs.

The DNA is as follows: TGTGCCAGTAGTACCCTAGCGGGAGGGAAGGATGAGCAGTTCTTC. Its protein is CASSTLAGGKDEQFF. The chain links TRBV19 with TRBJ2-1; 12 bases in the middle match TRBD2. The cysteine opens and the phenylalanine closes a CDR3 of 15 amino acids. The CDR3 DNA has 45 bases and is translated from base 1. The germline V and J ends show losses of 4 bases and 8 bases respectively, and no gene match explains 6 bases of the junction. The germline V gene (reference sequence) yields LNHDA for CDR1 and SQIVND for CDR2.